Listed here are 19 T cell receptor beta chains from one sample, sequenced in a study of blood T cell repertoires in COVID-19. TCRdb keeps only in-frame clones here, not all; method: immunoSEQ multiplex PCR. The top ten hold roughly 17% of the sample, which has about 120,000 clones, around 80% seen once. Specimen: peripheral blood. Receptors were obtained from a man in his 60s with active or convalescent COVID-19.

The rearrangement joins TRBV18 to TRBJ2-7; D is unresolved. Germline assignment: CDR1 KGHSH and CDR2 LQKENI. The V gene lost 5 bases and the J gene lost 5 bases, with 13 bases spanning the gap. This CDR3 comprises 13 residues. In DNA form, the CDR3 reads TGTGCCAGCTCATTACAGACCAAGGACGAGCAGTACTTC. This translates into CASSLQTKDEQYF. Full variable domain (rest looked up from reference TRBV18 and TRBJ2-7): NAGVMQNPRHLVRRRGQEARLRCSPMKGHSHVYWYRQLPEEGLKFMVYLQKENIIDESGMPKERFSAEFPKEGPSILRIQQVVRGDSAAYFCASSLQTKDEQYFGPGTRLTVT.

The chain links TRBV7-2 to TRBJ2-3; 7 bases align to TRBD1. This CDR3 has 15 residues. Germline CDR1 reads SGHTA; CDR2 reads FQGNSA. With V trimmed by 1 base and J by 6 bases, 7 bases remained unmatched. For the CDR3, the DNA is TGTGCCAGCAGCTTAGTGGGACAGTTGGGGGATACGCAGTATTTT. Residues: CASSLVGQLGDTQYF.

This chain links TRBV7-9 with TRBJ1-2; a possible D gene is TRBD1 (6 bases). Germline V gene sequence: CDR1 SEHNR, CDR2 FQNEAQ (reference sequence). The CDR3 has 15 residues. V was pared by 5 bases and J by 0 bases, with 13 bases between. The CDR3 region has the DNA TGTGCCAGCAGCCCCGTTACAGGGCCTAACTATGGCTACACCTTC. It codes for CASSPVTGPNYGYTF.

This rearrangement joins TRBV2 to TRBJ1-1, with TRBD1 as a possible D gene (6 bases). The germline CDR1 and CDR2 sequences are SNHLY and FYNNEI. The CDR3 contains 13 residues. V lost 10 bases to trimming and J lost 4 bases, with 16 bases between them. CDR3: CATSLQGGTEAFF. The CDR3 region has the DNA TGTGCCACCTCGTTACAGGGTGGCACTGAAGCTTTCTTT. The whole variable domain, remainder taken from reference TRBV2 and TRBJ1-1, is EPEVTQTPSHQVTQMGQEVILRCVPISNHLYFYWYRQILGQKVEFLVSFYNNEISEKSEIFDDQFSVERPDGSNFTLKIRSTKLEDSAMYFCATSLQGGTEAFFGQGTRLTVV.

V gene TRBV27 combines with J gene TRBJ2-1; D gene unclear. This CDR3 is 15 amino acids long. The ends were cut back, 2 bases at V and 6 bases at J, with 14 bases in the middle. Germline values: CDR1 MNHEY, CDR2 SMNVEV (reference sequence). The CDR3 protein is CASSLRGNLLNEQFF. The CDR3 DNA sequence: TGTGCCAGCAGTTTAAGAGGAAATCTCCTCAATGAGCAGTTCTTC.

The chain uses TRBV6-2 or TRBV6-3 and TRBJ2-4; 10 bases fit TRBD2. After removal of 5 bases from V and 5 bases from J, the junction contained 6 bases not matched to a gene. Germline V gene data show CDR1 as MNHEY and CDR2 as SVGEGT. The CDR3 runs 15 residues. CDR3 bases: TGTGCCAGCAGTAAACTAGCGGGAACCCAAAACATTCAGTACTTC. Amino acid sequence: CASSKLAGTQNIQYF.

The CDR3 reads CASRATGATGELFF. The CDR3 DNA follows: TGCGCCAGCAGAGCTACAGGGGCCACCGGGGAGCTGTTTTTT. The V call is TRBV5-1, the J call TRBJ2-2; 7 positions match TRBD1. The germline gives CDR1 SGHRS, CDR2 YFSETQ. The length of the CDR3 is 14 residues. Germline trimming cut 5 bases from V and 4 bases from J; bases unmatched to any gene: 5.

V usage is TRBV4-2 and J usage is TRBJ2-1, with 13 bases fitting TRBD2. Germline-derived CDR1 and CDR2 are LGHNA and YNFKEQ. There are 17 residues in the CDR3. Germline trimming cut 4 bases from V and 0 bases from J; bases unmatched to any gene: 3. CDR3 bases: TGTGCCAGCAGCCCCCGGACTAGCGGGAGCTCCTACAATGAGCAGTTCTTC. It translates to CASSPRTSGSSYNEQFF.

This rearrangement joins TRBV6-2 or TRBV6-3 to TRBJ2-2; 12 positions agree with TRBD1. Trimming took 6 bases from V and 4 from J; bases not matched to a gene: 18. CDR3 length: 20 residues. CDR1 and CDR2 (germline): MNHEY, SVGEGT. The CDR3 is CASSSLPGTGGASVTGELFF. Written as DNA, the CDR3 is TGTGCCAGCAGCTCACTACCCGGGACAGGGGGCGCATCGGTCACCGGGGAGCTGTTTTTT.

The rearrangement links TRBV6-2 or TRBV6-3 to TRBJ2-3; 8 bases are a match to TRBD2. The CDR3 has 19 amino acids. Germline V gene sequence: CDR1 MNHEY, CDR2 SVGEGT. The J segment lost 3 bases and the V segment lost 2 bases, leaving 16 bases of the junction unmatched. As DNA, the CDR3 is TGTGCCAGCAGTTACCCGGAGGTTAGAGCGGGGGCCCGGACAGATACGCAGTATTTT. As protein: CASSYPEVRAGARTDTQYF.

This clone appeared a single time. The chain links TRBV28 to TRBJ1-1; TRBD1 is a possible D gene (6 bases). V was pared by 5 bases and J by 6 bases, with 16 bases between. The CDR3 covers 14 residues. Looked up from germline, CDR1 is MDHEN and CDR2 is SYDVKM. The CDR3 region is CASSAEGGPPEAFF. The CDR3 coding sequence is TGTGCCAGCAGTGCGGAGGGGGGGCCCCCTGAAGCTTTCTTT.

The J gene is TRBJ1-2, the V gene TRBV19; 7 nucleotides align to TRBD1. CDR3 length: 11 residues. In germline, CDR1 is LNHDA, CDR2 SQIVND (reference sequence). Germline trimming cut 4 bases from V and 8 bases from J; bases unmatched to any gene: 1. CDR3 sequence reads: CASSTTGGYTF. In DNA, the CDR3 is TGTGCCAGTAGTACGACAGGGGGCTACACCTTC.

The chain is built from TRBV24-1 and TRBJ2-1, with 9 positions matching TRBD1. CDR3 size: 16 residues. The germline gives CDR1 KGHDR, CDR2 SFDVKD. J lost 9 bases, V lost 9 bases, and 17 bases had no gene match. CDR3 DNA sequence: TGTGCCACCGCCCTACTGGGACAGGGAGGCTCGGGTGAGCAGTTCTTC. It encodes CATALLGQGGSGEQFF.

This clone has a handful of counts. The CDR3 nucleotides are TGTGCCAGCAGCTTCGCGGGAGGGTCCTACGAGCAGTACTTC. Amino acids: CASSFAGGSYEQYF. The chain recombines TRBV5-5 with TRBJ2-7, with 9 nucleotides matching TRBD2. The germline V gene has CDR1 SGHKS and CDR2 YYEKEE (reference sequence). V lost 2 bases and J lost 1; bases outside the gene matches: 1. The CDR3 is 14 amino acids. Together with reference TRBV5-5 and TRBJ2-7, the CDR3 gives the full variable domain: DAGVTQSPTHLIKTRGQQVTLRCSPISGHKSVSWYQQVLGQGPQFIFQYYEKEERGRGNFPDRFSARQFPNYSSELNVNALLLGDSALYLCASSFAGGSYEQYFGPGTRLTVT.

This clone was recorded once. The chain links TRBV5-5 to TRBJ1-5; 8 bases fit TRBD1. The CDR3 sequence is 16 residues long. With 4 bases clipped from V and 6 bases from J, the junction kept 12 bases outside the gene matches. The germline CDR1 and CDR2 sequences are SGHKS and YYEKEE (reference sequence). CDR3 sequence reads: CASSREGQELGQPQHF. CDR3 bases: TGTGCCAGCAGCCGAGAGGGACAGGAGTTGGGTCAGCCCCAGCATTTT.

This chain joins TRBV4-2 and TRBJ1-1; TRBD1 might be the D (6 bases). Trimming stripped 3 bases from V and 5 bases from J, with 16 bases between. CDR3 length: 15 residues. Germline V gene lookup returns CDR1 LGHNA and CDR2 YNFKEQ. The CDR3 sequence: CASSHPTGIMTEAFF. CDR3 in DNA: TGTGCCAGCAGCCACCCGACAGGAATAATGACTGAAGCTTTCTTT.

The CDR3 spells CASSVEGSGDTIYF. DNA of the CDR3: TGTGCCAGCAGCGTAGAGGGGTCCGGAGACACCATATATTTT. V and J are TRBV9 and TRBJ1-3; D may be TRBD1 (5 bases). Germline assignment: CDR1 SGDLS and CDR2 YYNGEE. V dropped 0 bases and J dropped 8 bases, with 12 bases sitting between them. The CDR3 consists of 14 residues.

The gene calls are TRBV7-2 and TRBJ2-7; 12 bases map to TRBD2. In germline, CDR1 is SGHTA, CDR2 FQGNSA. This CDR3 is built from 18 residues. V lost 3 bases and J lost 1; bases outside the gene matches: 10. The CDR3: CASSFGLAGRPKSYEQYF. CDR3 sequence (DNA): TGTGCCAGCAGCTTCGGACTAGCGGGAAGACCCAAATCCTACGAGCAGTACTTC.

This chain joins TRBV7-2 and TRBJ1-5; 8 bases are a match to TRBD1. CDR3 length equals 14 residues. From germline, CDR1 is SGHTA and CDR2 FQGNSA. V trimming: 5 bases; J trimming: 5 bases; junction bases outside the gene matches: 5. The CDR3 DNA sequence: TGTGCCAGCAGCACTTCGACAGGGGATCAGCCCCAGCATTTT. Residues: CASSTSTGDQPQHF.